This T cell receptor beta chain was sequenced in a study of blood T cell repertoires in COVID-19. V gave up 1 base and J gave up 1 base, with 8 bases separating them. CDR1 SGHDT and CDR2 YYEEEE come from the germline V gene. The CDR3 sequence is 14 residues long. Original processing methods: Nucleated cell number was recorded as an estimate derived from reference gene primer amplification. Sequencing used immunoSEQ multiplex PCR; TCRdb keeps in-frame clones, though not all of them. Clone size and the V and J calls come from that table; the DNA yielded D and trimming. Of around 400,000 clones listed, more than 70% are singletons. This clone was seen once.

The chain is built from TRBV5-6 and TRBJ1-1, with D uncertain. Input material: PBMCs or T cells enriched from blood (not recorded which). This TCR was recovered from a woman between 18 and 29 years old who had been exposed to COVID-19. The CDR3, as DNA: TGTGCCAGCAGCTTGAGACTGGGGAACACTGAAGCTTTCTTT. This translates into CASSLRLGNTEAFF.